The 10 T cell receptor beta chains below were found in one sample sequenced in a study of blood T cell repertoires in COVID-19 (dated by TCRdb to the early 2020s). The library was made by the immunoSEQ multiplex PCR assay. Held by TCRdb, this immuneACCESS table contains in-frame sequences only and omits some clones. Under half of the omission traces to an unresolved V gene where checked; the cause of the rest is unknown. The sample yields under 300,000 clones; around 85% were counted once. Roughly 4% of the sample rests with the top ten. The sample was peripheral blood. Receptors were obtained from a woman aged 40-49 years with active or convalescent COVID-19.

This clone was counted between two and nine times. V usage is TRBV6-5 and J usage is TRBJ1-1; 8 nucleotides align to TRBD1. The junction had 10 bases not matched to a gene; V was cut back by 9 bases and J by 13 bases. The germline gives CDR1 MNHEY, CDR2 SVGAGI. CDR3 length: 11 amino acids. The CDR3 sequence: CASARGQEVFF. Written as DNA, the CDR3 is TGTGCCAGTGCCCGGGGACAGGAGGTTTTCTTT.

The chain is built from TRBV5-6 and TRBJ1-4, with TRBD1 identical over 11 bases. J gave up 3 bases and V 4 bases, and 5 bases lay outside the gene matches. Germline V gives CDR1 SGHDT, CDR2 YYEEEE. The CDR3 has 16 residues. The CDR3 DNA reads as TGTGCCAGCAGCACGGGACAGGGGGAAGCTAATGAAAAACTGTTTTTT. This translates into CASSTGQGEANEKLFF.

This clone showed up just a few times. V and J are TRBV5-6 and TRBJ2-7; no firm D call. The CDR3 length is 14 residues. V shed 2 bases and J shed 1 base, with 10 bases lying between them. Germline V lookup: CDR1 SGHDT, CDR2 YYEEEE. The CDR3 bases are TGTGCCAGCAGCTTTAACAGATTTTCCTACGAGCAGTACTTC. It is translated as CASSFNRFSYEQYF.

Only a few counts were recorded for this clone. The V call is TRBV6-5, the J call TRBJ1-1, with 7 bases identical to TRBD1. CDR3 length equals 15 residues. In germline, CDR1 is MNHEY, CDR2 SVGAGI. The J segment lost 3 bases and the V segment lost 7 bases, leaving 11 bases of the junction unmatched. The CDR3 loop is CASNLQVDRDTEAFF. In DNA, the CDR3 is TGTGCCAGCAATTTGCAAGTCGACAGGGACACTGAAGCTTTCTTT.

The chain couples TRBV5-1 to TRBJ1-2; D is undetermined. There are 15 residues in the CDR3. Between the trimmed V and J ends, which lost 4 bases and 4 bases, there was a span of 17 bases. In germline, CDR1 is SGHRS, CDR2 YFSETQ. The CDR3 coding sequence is TGCGCCAGCAGCGTTGGCTCCAGGCAAGTCTATGGCTACACCTTC. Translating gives CASSVGSRQVYGYTF.

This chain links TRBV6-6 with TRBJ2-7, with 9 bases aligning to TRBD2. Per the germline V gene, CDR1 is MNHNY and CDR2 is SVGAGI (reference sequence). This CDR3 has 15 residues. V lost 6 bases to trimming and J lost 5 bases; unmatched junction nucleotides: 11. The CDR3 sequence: CASRGGASGDHEQYF. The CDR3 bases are TGTGCCAGCAGGGGCGGGGCTAGCGGGGACCACGAGCAGTACTTC.

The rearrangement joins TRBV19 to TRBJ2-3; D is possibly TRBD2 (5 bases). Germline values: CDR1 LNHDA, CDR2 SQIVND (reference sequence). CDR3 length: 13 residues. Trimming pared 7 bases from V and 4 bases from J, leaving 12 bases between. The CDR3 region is CASTTRRADTQYF. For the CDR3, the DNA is TGTGCCAGTACCACCCGGCGGGCAGATACGCAGTATTTT.

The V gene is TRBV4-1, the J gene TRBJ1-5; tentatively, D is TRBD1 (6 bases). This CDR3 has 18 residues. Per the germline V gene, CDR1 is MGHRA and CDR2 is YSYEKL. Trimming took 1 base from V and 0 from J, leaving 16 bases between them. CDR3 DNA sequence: TGCGCCAGCAGCCAAGTTATAGGGGCAGGGGATAGCAATCAGCCCCAGCATTTT. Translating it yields CASSQVIGAGDSNQPQHF.

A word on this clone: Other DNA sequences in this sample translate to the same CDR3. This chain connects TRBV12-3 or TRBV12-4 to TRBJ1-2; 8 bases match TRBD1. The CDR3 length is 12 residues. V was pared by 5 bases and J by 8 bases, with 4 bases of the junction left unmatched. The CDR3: CASSPGGLGYTF. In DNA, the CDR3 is TGTGCCAGCAGTCCAGGGGGCCTCGGCTACACCTTC.

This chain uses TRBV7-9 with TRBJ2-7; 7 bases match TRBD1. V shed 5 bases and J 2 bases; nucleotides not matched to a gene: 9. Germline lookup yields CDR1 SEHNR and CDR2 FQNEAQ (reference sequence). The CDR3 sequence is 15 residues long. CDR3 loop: CASSPLQGRTYEQYF. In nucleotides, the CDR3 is TGTGCCAGCAGCCCTCTACAGGGGAGAACCTACGAGCAGTACTTC.